Reported below is one TCR beta chain. A much larger clonotype is one base distant, so this may be a read error. One entry per CDR3 protein, called by TCRdb with MiXCR from the PCR reads. The data contain 85,000 to 120,000 distinct CDR3 sequences, around 56% of them singletons. These data are taken from a study of CDR3 diversity in severe acne. The CDR3 spans 14 residues. Trimming took 1 base from V and 5 from J, leaving 8 bases between them. From germline, CDR1 is KGHDR and CDR2 SFDVKD. The V gene is TRBV24-1, the J gene TRBJ1-5; D unclear. The sequence came from a male donor with acne. The sample was blood. The CDR3 region is CATSDFREDQPQHF. The CDR3 DNA reads TGTGCCACCAGTGATTTCCGGGAGGATCAGCCCCAGCATTTT.